This T cell receptor (beta chain) was recorded in a study of T cell responses to AZD1222 COVID-19 vaccine. General study findings and limits: Spike-specific TCR breadth and depth both grew after two AZD1222 doses. Regions 160-218 and 743-854 held dominance among vaccine-associated CD4 TCRs, which spanned spike. Close to half of all spike-specific TCRs reportedly target regions of the variants that are unmutated.

Remarks on this clone: Its antigen is undetermined.

J gave up 4 bases and V 1 base, and 3 bases lay outside the gene matches. The CDR3 covers 15 residues. CDR1 and CDR2 from the germline V gene are SGHAT and FQNNGV. Generated by immunoSEQ multiplex PCR, the TCRdb table keeps only in-frame clones and is missing some. The table records about 140,000 clones, nearly 95% of them present only once. This receptor was taken from an adult in good health. Sequenced material: peripheral blood, taken on day 0 of AZD1222 vaccination. The chain joins TRBV11-2 to TRBJ1-5; 8 bases are a match to TRBD1. Written as DNA, the CDR3 is TGTGCCAGCAGCTTAGCACAGGGGGAGAATCAGCCCCAGCATTTT. Protein: CASSLAQGENQPQHF. The full variable domain, rest sourced from reference TRBV11-2 and TRBJ1-5, is EAGVAQSPRYKIIEKRQSVAFWCNPISGHATLYWYQQILGQGPKLLIQFQNNGVVDDSQLPKDRFSAERLKGVDSTLKIQPAKLEDSAVYLCASSLAQGENQPQHFGDGTRLSIL.